A selection of T cell receptor beta chains follows, all from one sample in a study of cytomegalovirus exposure and HLA in healthy donors. Profiling relied on immunoSEQ multiplex PCR, and the TCRdb table lists in-frame clones only, not all of them. This table has roughly 140,000 clones, approximately 83% appearing once. Source material: PBMCs. These receptors all come from a woman aged 35 to 49 in good health and CMV-seronegative. The CDR3 runs from the conserved cysteine through the conserved F or W. D genes are given only for firm matches. Clone size is shown for a subset of rows, as once, few, many or a class of expanded clone.

v_gene: TRBV30
abundance: few
j_gene: TRBJ1-6
d_gene: -
CDR3nt: TGTGCCTGGAGGGGACTGGCGGTCTATAATTCACCCCTCCACTTT
CDR3aa: CAWRGLAVYNSPLHF

v_gene: TRBV7-7
abundance: -
j_gene: TRBJ2-5
d_gene: TRBD2
CDR3nt: TGTGCCAGCAGCGGTGGGACTAGCGGGAGTAGAGAGACCCAGTACTTC
CDR3aa: CASSGGTSGSRETQYF

v_gene: TRBV4-1
abundance: -
j_gene: TRBJ2-7
d_gene: TRBD1
CDR3nt: TGCGCCAGCAGCCAAGCTTGGGGACAGACCTACGAGCAGTACTTC
CDR3aa: CASSQAWGQTYEQYF

v_gene: TRBV5-6
abundance: -
j_gene: TRBJ2-3
d_gene: -
CDR3nt: TGTGCCAGCAGCTTGAGAGGGCCCAAGGGCACGCAGTATTTT
CDR3aa: CASSLRGPKGTQYF

v_gene: TRBV27
abundance: -
j_gene: TRBJ2-7
d_gene: TRBD2
CDR3nt: TGTGCCAGCAGTTTAGGGCTAGCGGGAGCTTACGAGCAGTACTTC
CDR3aa: CASSLGLAGAYEQYF

v_gene: TRBV30
abundance: -
j_gene: TRBJ1-5
d_gene: -
CDR3nt: TGTGCCTGGAGCCTAACAGGGAATCAGCCCCAGCATTTT
CDR3aa: CAWSLTGNQPQHF

v_gene: TRBV7-6
abundance: -
j_gene: TRBJ2-2
d_gene: TRBD1
CDR3nt: TGTGCCAGCAGCTTAATGGGACAGCCTATGGCCGGGGAGCTGTTTTTT
CDR3aa: CASSLMGQPMAGELFF

v_gene: TRBV6-4
abundance: -
j_gene: TRBJ1-1
d_gene: -
CDR3nt: TGTGCCAGCAGTTCACAGGGAAGCACTGAAGCTTTCTTT
CDR3aa: CASSSQGSTEAFF

v_gene: TRBV30
abundance: -
j_gene: TRBJ2-3
d_gene: TRBD1
CDR3nt: TGTGCCTGGAGCTGGGGACAGGGGAAAAACGCGAGGGTGAGCACAGATACGCAGTATTTT
CDR3aa: CAWSWGQGKNARVSTDTQYF

v_gene: TRBV6-6
abundance: -
j_gene: TRBJ1-2
d_gene: -
CDR3nt: TGTGCCAGCAGTTTCGGCCAGGCGTCCCTGTCCTATGGCTACACCTTC
CDR3aa: CASSFGQASLSYGYTF

v_gene: TRBV11-3
abundance: -
j_gene: TRBJ2-3
d_gene: -
CDR3nt: TGTGCCAGCAGCTCCAGAGGAGTGACAGATACGCAGTATTTT
CDR3aa: CASSSRGVTDTQYF

v_gene: TRBV14
abundance: -
j_gene: TRBJ1-1
d_gene: TRBD1
CDR3nt: TGTGCCAGCAGGGCTACAGGGGCCTTTATGAACACTGAAGCTTTCTTT
CDR3aa: CASRATGAFMNTEAFF

v_gene: TRBV13
abundance: few
j_gene: TRBJ1-1
d_gene: -
CDR3nt: TGTGCCAGCAGCTTAATTCGGGAGGCTTTCTTT
CDR3aa: CASSLIREAFF

v_gene: TRBV15
abundance: -
j_gene: TRBJ2-7
d_gene: -
CDR3nt: TGTGCCACCAGCAATATAGGGAGCTCCTACGAGCAGTACTTC
CDR3aa: CATSNIGSSYEQYF

v_gene: TRBV27
abundance: few
j_gene: TRBJ2-7
d_gene: -
CDR3nt: TGTGCCAGCAGTTTATCGGGCAGGGGTTGGGAGCAGTACTTC
CDR3aa: CASSLSGRGWEQYF

v_gene: TRBV9
abundance: -
j_gene: TRBJ2-3
d_gene: -
CDR3nt: TGTGCCAGCAGCGTAGACGGGGGGCTTAGCACAGATACGCAGTATTTT
CDR3aa: CASSVDGGLSTDTQYF

v_gene: TRBV19
abundance: -
j_gene: TRBJ1-3
d_gene: TRBD1
CDR3nt: TGTGCCAGTAGTATAGGTCTCGAAGTGACAGGGCAAGGAAACACCATATATTTT
CDR3aa: CASSIGLEVTGQGNTIYF

v_gene: TRBV4-1
abundance: -
j_gene: TRBJ1-2
d_gene: TRBD1
CDR3nt: TGCGCCAGCAGCCCAGAGGACAGGGGCAGATATGGCTACACCTTC
CDR3aa: CASSPEDRGRYGYTF

v_gene: TRBV19
abundance: -
j_gene: TRBJ1-1
d_gene: TRBD1
CDR3nt: TGTGCCAGTAGTGTCGGACAGGGGAACACTGAAGCTTTCTTT
CDR3aa: CASSVGQGNTEAFF

v_gene: TRBV9
abundance: -
j_gene: TRBJ2-5
d_gene: -
CDR3nt: TGTGCCAGCAGCGTAGGTAGAACAGTTCAAGAGACCCAGTACTTC
CDR3aa: CASSVGRTVQETQYF

v_gene: TRBV5-5
abundance: -
j_gene: TRBJ2-5
d_gene: -
CDR3nt: TGTGCCAGCAGCCGGTCAGGTAGTGAAGAGACCCAGTACTTC
CDR3aa: CASSRSGSEETQYF

v_gene: TRBV30
abundance: few
j_gene: TRBJ2-7
d_gene: TRBD1
CDR3nt: TGTGCCTGGAGGGGGACAGGGGGCTTCTACGAGCAGTACTTC
CDR3aa: CAWRGTGGFYEQYF

v_gene: TRBV6-5
abundance: -
j_gene: TRBJ2-1
d_gene: TRBD1
CDR3nt: TGTGCCAGCAGTAATACCGGGACAGACTACAATGAGCAGTTCTTC
CDR3aa: CASSNTGTDYNEQFF

v_gene: TRBV5-1
abundance: -
j_gene: TRBJ1-3
d_gene: TRBD1
CDR3nt: TGCGCCAGCAGCTTCAGGACAGGTTCTGGAAACACCATATATTTT
CDR3aa: CASSFRTGSGNTIYF

v_gene: TRBV27
abundance: -
j_gene: TRBJ2-7
d_gene: TRBD2
CDR3nt: TGTGCCAGCAGTACGGGACTAGCGGGAGCCCACGAGCAGTACTTC
CDR3aa: CASSTGLAGAHEQYF

v_gene: TRBV18
abundance: -
j_gene: TRBJ1-2
d_gene: -
CDR3nt: TGTGCCAGCTCACCAGGCAGGGCACAGTGGGTCTATGGCTACACCTTC
CDR3aa: CASSPGRAQWVYGYTF

v_gene: TRBV11-3
abundance: -
j_gene: TRBJ2-3
d_gene: TRBD2
CDR3nt: TGTGCCAGCAGCTTAGGACTAGCGGGAGTTACAGATACGCAGTATTTT
CDR3aa: CASSLGLAGVTDTQYF

v_gene: TRBV10-2
abundance: -
j_gene: TRBJ2-2
d_gene: -
CDR3nt: TGCGCCAGCAGTGAGGAGGCTAGCGGGGAGCTGTTTTTT
CDR3aa: CASSEEASGELFF

v_gene: TRBV6-1
abundance: -
j_gene: TRBJ1-1
d_gene: TRBD1
CDR3nt: TGTGCCAGCAGTGGAAGGACAGGGGGGAACACTGAAGCTTTCTTT
CDR3aa: CASSGRTGGNTEAFF

v_gene: TRBV27
abundance: few
j_gene: TRBJ2-7
d_gene: TRBD1
CDR3nt: TGTGCCAGCAGTCCTAGGCCGGGACAGGGATCCGAGCAGTACTTC
CDR3aa: CASSPRPGQGSEQYF

v_gene: TRBV6-1
abundance: few
j_gene: TRBJ1-3
d_gene: TRBD1
CDR3nt: TGTGCCAGCAGTGGGTTCGGGACAGGGACGCACTCTGGAAACACCATATATTTT
CDR3aa: CASSGFGTGTHSGNTIYF

v_gene: TRBV5-1
abundance: -
j_gene: TRBJ2-1
d_gene: TRBD2
CDR3nt: TGCGCCAGCAGCGGGGGGGGGATTCGATACAATGAGCAGTTCTTC
CDR3aa: CASSGGGIRYNEQFF

v_gene: TRBV30
abundance: -
j_gene: TRBJ2-1
d_gene: TRBD2
CDR3nt: TGTGCCTGGACTGGGACTAGCGGGAGGGGTTTATACAATGAGCAGTTCTTC
CDR3aa: CAWTGTSGRGLYNEQFF

v_gene: TRBV28
abundance: few
j_gene: TRBJ2-3
d_gene: -
CDR3nt: TGTGCCAGCAGTTGGGCGCATAGCACAGATACGCAGTATTTT
CDR3aa: CASSWAHSTDTQYF

v_gene: TRBV19
abundance: -
j_gene: TRBJ2-2
d_gene: -
CDR3nt: TGTGCCAGTAGTATAGTTTCCGACAGTTACACCGGGGAGCTGTTTTTT
CDR3aa: CASSIVSDSYTGELFF

v_gene: TRBV11-2
abundance: -
j_gene: TRBJ2-7
d_gene: -
CDR3nt: TGTGCCAGCAGCTTAGGTGGGGGCATGATCGCCTACGAGCAGTACTTC
CDR3aa: CASSLGGGMIAYEQYF

v_gene: TRBV5-1
abundance: once
j_gene: TRBJ1-2
d_gene: -
CDR3nt: TGCGCCAGCAGCCCCCGACGGGAGACTGTGCCTAACTATGGCTACACCTTC
CDR3aa: CASSPRRETVPNYGYTF

v_gene: TRBV7-9
abundance: -
j_gene: TRBJ2-7
d_gene: TRBD1
CDR3nt: TGTTCCAGCTTGGACAGGGGGCGACGGGAGCAGTACTTC
CDR3aa: CSSLDRGRREQYF

v_gene: TRBV10-3
abundance: -
j_gene: TRBJ2-7
d_gene: TRBD1
CDR3nt: TGTGCCATCAGTGTTTTCGGGACAGGGCCTTACGAGCAGTACTTC
CDR3aa: CAISVFGTGPYEQYF

v_gene: TRBV7-2
abundance: -
j_gene: TRBJ2-2
d_gene: TRBD1
CDR3nt: TGTGCCAGCAGCCCAGACCTGCCTGGACAGGGAAGGGCCGGGGAGCTGTTTTTT
CDR3aa: CASSPDLPGQGRAGELFF

v_gene: TRBV18
abundance: -
j_gene: TRBJ1-3
d_gene: -
CDR3nt: TGTGCCAGCTCACCCAGCTCTGGAAACACCATATATTTT
CDR3aa: CASSPSSGNTIYF

v_gene: TRBV7-2
abundance: -
j_gene: TRBJ2-5
d_gene: -
CDR3nt: TGTGCCAGCAGCCCTCCGGGACTTCGGCCCCAGTACTTC
CDR3aa: CASSPPGLRPQYF

v_gene: TRBV19
abundance: few
j_gene: TRBJ1-2
d_gene: -
CDR3nt: TGTGCCAGTAGTATAGCCGGGGGGCTACTTCCCTATGGCTACACCTTC
CDR3aa: CASSIAGGLLPYGYTF

v_gene: TRBV6-5
abundance: few
j_gene: TRBJ1-1
d_gene: TRBD1
CDR3nt: TGTGCCAGCAGTTACCAGCAGGGGGCAACTGAAGCTTTCTTT
CDR3aa: CASSYQQGATEAFF

v_gene: TRBV25-1
abundance: -
j_gene: TRBJ1-1
d_gene: TRBD1
CDR3nt: TGTGCCAGCACCGAAGGGGGCCCCCTTGGCACTGAAGCTTTCTTT
CDR3aa: CASTEGGPLGTEAFF

v_gene: TRBV27
abundance: -
j_gene: TRBJ1-2
d_gene: TRBD1
CDR3nt: TGTGCCAGCAGTTCCCGGACAGGAGGTGGCTACACCTTC
CDR3aa: CASSSRTGGGYTF

v_gene: TRBV5-1
abundance: -
j_gene: TRBJ1-2
d_gene: TRBD1
CDR3nt: TGCGCCAGCAGTTCTCCTGACAGGGGCTATGGCTACACCTTC
CDR3aa: CASSSPDRGYGYTF

v_gene: TRBV6-5
abundance: once
j_gene: TRBJ2-7
d_gene: TRBD2
CDR3nt: TGTGCCAGCAGCCCGGGACTAGCGGGGGGGCAGTACTTC
CDR3aa: CASSPGLAGGQYF

v_gene: TRBV7-8
abundance: -
j_gene: TRBJ2-2
d_gene: -
CDR3nt: TGTGCCAGCAGCCGGGGGTCCGGGGAGCTGTTTTTT
CDR3aa: CASSRGSGELFF

v_gene: TRBV7-9
abundance: -
j_gene: TRBJ1-1
d_gene: -
CDR3nt: TGTGCCAGCAGCTTTTTCGGGTCGGACACTGAAGCTTTCTTT
CDR3aa: CASSFFGSDTEAFF

v_gene: TRBV14
abundance: many
j_gene: TRBJ1-1
d_gene: -
CDR3nt: TGTGCCAGCAGCGTCACCCGGGGGACTGAAGCTTTCTTT
CDR3aa: CASSVTRGTEAFF